The rows below give T cell receptor beta chains drawn from one sample of a study of T cells after yellow fever vaccination. TCRdb redid the calling of the 5' RACE reads with MiXCR, one entry per CDR3 protein. The sample comprises 500,000 to 650,000 distinct CDR3 sequences, around 16% of which are singletons, and 17% rests with the top ten. Specimen: PBMCs, collected more than 4 days after the first yellow fever vaccination. The receptors originated from a man aged 18-30 years who received the YFV17D yellow fever vaccine. CDR3s include the opening cysteine and the closing phenylalanine or tryptophan. Fields, in order: CDR3 DNA, CDR3 protein, CDR3 length, J gene, D gene, clone size, V gene. D genes are given only for firm matches. Clone size is stated in some rows and not others, as once, few, many or a class when expanded.

cdr3_nt: TGTGCCAGCAGTGGGGGACAGTGGGGGACTGAAGCTTTCTTT
cdr3_aa: CASSGGQWGTEAFF
cdr3_length: 14
j_call: TRBJ1-1
d_call: TRBD1
clone_size: .
v_call: TRBV2

cdr3_nt: TGTGCCAGCAGATCCCACCCGTGGGGCTCTAACTATGGCTACACCTTC
cdr3_aa: CASRSHPWGSNYGYTF
cdr3_length: 16
j_call: TRBJ1-2
d_call: .
clone_size: .
v_call: TRBV6-1

cdr3_nt: TGTGCCAGCAGCCAACGTTCGGGGTCCTACGAGCAGTACTTC
cdr3_aa: CASSQRSGSYEQYF
cdr3_length: 14
j_call: TRBJ2-7
d_call: .
clone_size: .
v_call: TRBV3-1

cdr3_nt: TGTGCCAGCAACCGCCGGGGGGCGGCTGAAGCTTTCTTT
cdr3_aa: CASNRRGAAEAFF
cdr3_length: 13
j_call: TRBJ1-1
d_call: .
clone_size: few
v_call: TRBV12-3/TRBV12-4

cdr3_nt: TGTGCCAGCAGTTTAAGGTCGGAGGGTCCCTACGAGCAGTACTTC
cdr3_aa: CASSLRSEGPYEQYF
cdr3_length: 15
j_call: TRBJ2-7
d_call: .
clone_size: few
v_call: TRBV12-3/TRBV12-4

cdr3_nt: TGTGCCGGGGGGGGGGTTGGAAACATTCAGTACTTC
cdr3_aa: CAGGGVGNIQYF
cdr3_length: 12
j_call: TRBJ2-4
d_call: TRBD2
clone_size: few
v_call: TRBV5-4

cdr3_nt: TGCAGCGTTGTGGGGACAGATTACACTGAAGCTTTCTTT
cdr3_aa: CSVVGTDYTEAFF
cdr3_length: 13
j_call: TRBJ1-1
d_call: TRBD1
clone_size: few
v_call: TRBV29-1

cdr3_nt: TGCAGTGCTCCGAGGACAGGGAGGCCAGATACGCAGTATTTT
cdr3_aa: CSAPRTGRPDTQYF
cdr3_length: 14
j_call: TRBJ2-3
d_call: TRBD1
clone_size: few
v_call: TRBV20-1

cdr3_nt: TGTGCTAGTGTTAGTCGGCTCTCCCTAAACACCGGGGAGCTGTTTTTT
cdr3_aa: CASVSRLSLNTGELFF
cdr3_length: 16
j_call: TRBJ2-2
d_call: .
clone_size: few
v_call: TRBV12-5

cdr3_nt: TGCGCCAGCAGCTTGGCCGCTTTACCTGGAGGGGCAGATACGCAGTATTTT
cdr3_aa: CASSLAALPGGADTQYF
cdr3_length: 17
j_call: TRBJ2-3
d_call: .
clone_size: few
v_call: TRBV5-1

cdr3_nt: TGCAGTGCTAGGACAGGGGGCATTCAGTACTTC
cdr3_aa: CSARTGGIQYF
cdr3_length: 11
j_call: TRBJ2-4
d_call: TRBD1
clone_size: .
v_call: TRBV20-1

cdr3_nt: TGCAGTGCTAGAGCGGCGCAGGGACAGAATGAAAAACTGTTTTTT
cdr3_aa: CSARAAQGQNEKLFF
cdr3_length: 15
j_call: TRBJ1-4
d_call: TRBD1
clone_size: .
v_call: TRBV20-1

cdr3_nt: TGTGCCAGCAGCGCCATCTCCGAGGGGAATTCACCCCTCCACTTT
cdr3_aa: CASSAISEGNSPLHF
cdr3_length: 15
j_call: TRBJ1-6
d_call: .
clone_size: few
v_call: TRBV9

cdr3_nt: TGTGCCAGCAGCCCGGGACAGGGGCCTTTGTTAGCCAAAAACATTCAGTACTTC
cdr3_aa: CASSPGQGPLLAKNIQYF
cdr3_length: 18
j_call: TRBJ2-4
d_call: TRBD1
clone_size: .
v_call: TRBV28

cdr3_nt: TGTGCCGCAGGGGCAGATACGCAGTATTTT
cdr3_aa: CAAGADTQYF
cdr3_length: 10
j_call: TRBJ2-3
d_call: .
clone_size: .
v_call: TRBV6-5

cdr3_nt: TGTGCCAGCAAAAATACAGTGGGGACTGAAGCTTTCTTT
cdr3_aa: CASKNTVGTEAFF
cdr3_length: 13
j_call: TRBJ1-1
d_call: .
clone_size: .
v_call: TRBV6-6

cdr3_nt: TGTGCCAGCAGCCAGCCGAGACAGGGGCCCTTCACAGATACGCAGTATTTT
cdr3_aa: CASSQPRQGPFTDTQYF
cdr3_length: 17
j_call: TRBJ2-3
d_call: TRBD1
clone_size: .
v_call: TRBV14

cdr3_nt: TGTGCCATCAGACTATCCTATAATTCACCCCTCCACTTT
cdr3_aa: CAIRLSYNSPLHF
cdr3_length: 13
j_call: TRBJ1-6
d_call: .
clone_size: .
v_call: TRBV10-3

cdr3_nt: TGTGCCAGCAGTGAACAAATTACTCGGGAGGTCACCTACGAGCAGTACTTC
cdr3_aa: CASSEQITREVTYEQYF
cdr3_length: 17
j_call: TRBJ2-7
d_call: TRBD2
clone_size: few
v_call: TRBV6-1

cdr3_nt: TGTGCCAGCAGCCCAAGGGACGGAGTCTCTGGAAACACCATATATTTT
cdr3_aa: CASSPRDGVSGNTIYF
cdr3_length: 16
j_call: TRBJ1-3
d_call: .
clone_size: many
v_call: TRBV3-1

cdr3_nt: TGCGCCAGCAGCCATCGGGGGGAGGGGACAAACATTCAGTACTTC
cdr3_aa: CASSHRGEGTNIQYF
cdr3_length: 15
j_call: TRBJ2-4
d_call: TRBD2
clone_size: many
v_call: TRBV4-1

cdr3_nt: TGTGCCAGCAGCTTACTCATACCTAGCGGGGGTAGCACAGATACGCAGTATTTT
cdr3_aa: CASSLLIPSGGSTDTQYF
cdr3_length: 18
j_call: TRBJ2-3
d_call: TRBD2
clone_size: few
v_call: TRBV11-1

cdr3_nt: TGTGCCAGCAGCTTAGGGTCTGACTCGCACACAGATACGCAGTATTTT
cdr3_aa: CASSLGSDSHTDTQYF
cdr3_length: 16
j_call: TRBJ2-3
d_call: .
clone_size: .
v_call: TRBV7-9

cdr3_nt: TGTGCCAGCAGCCAAGGATCTAAGCGGGGGGCCCTACTACCCAGCTCCTACGAGCAGTACTTC
cdr3_aa: CASSQGSKRGALLPSSYEQYF
cdr3_length: 21
j_call: TRBJ2-7
d_call: TRBD2
clone_size: few
v_call: TRBV3-1

cdr3_nt: TGTGCCAGTCGGGGACAGGGGGCAGGATACGAGCAGTACTTC
cdr3_aa: CASRGQGAGYEQYF
cdr3_length: 14
j_call: TRBJ2-7
d_call: TRBD1
clone_size: .
v_call: TRBV7-3